This T cell receptor (beta chain) was identified in a study of CD8+ T cells in alopecia areata. Study overall: The study gave treated patients oral tofacitinib at 5 to 10 mg twice daily. Findings and limits, study-wide: Greater clonality was observed in lesional scalp samples, especially alopecia totalis/universalis, versus normal scalp. The study found TCR sharing across patients less clear than in mice, possibly for HLA reasons.

cDNA reverse transcribed from extracted RNA served as the sequencing template. Measured with immunoSEQ multiplex PCR; TCRdb has only the in-frame clones, and not every one. The data hold roughly 200,000 clones, with 63% observed a single time. Collected material from alopecia areata patients comprised lesional scalp punch biopsies and peripheral blood. This clone has more than one count but fewer than ten. Antigen specificity is unknown. V was shortened by 5 bases and J by 6 bases, with 14 bases between the two germline ends. Germline V gene data show CDR1 as SEHNR and CDR2 as FQNEAQ (reference sequence). CDR3 size: 13 residues.

The TCR comes from a human donor with alopecia areata. The specimen was CD4+ T cells sorted from blood, collected at week 0. The J gene is TRBJ2-7, the V gene TRBV7-9, with no clear D. The CDR3 sequence: CASSGAPRAEQYF. In DNA form, the CDR3 reads TGTGCCAGCAGCGGAGCTCCTAGGGCCGAGCAGTACTTC. Filled out from reference TRBV7-9 and TRBJ2-7, the complete variable domain reads DTGVSQNPRHKITKRGQNVTFRCDPISEHNRLYWYRQTLGQGPEFLTYFQNEAQLEKSRLLSDRFSAERPKGSFSTLEIQRTEQGDSAMYLCASSGAPRAEQYFGPGTRLTVT.